This T cell receptor (beta chain) was captured by sequencing in a study of kidney transplant recipient with SARS-CoV-2 infection. The ends lost 7 bases at V and 2 bases at J; junction bases unmatched: 17. Germline V gene lookup returns CDR1 MGHRA and CDR2 YSYEKL. This CDR3 is 19 amino acids long. MiXCR, applied by TCRdb to the reads, yields one record per CDR3 protein. The sample consists of under 250,000 distinct CDR3 sequences, about 28% of them appearing once. The chain recombines TRBV4-1 with TRBJ1-4, with 9 bases matching TRBD1. The source of this sequence is a male patient between 25 and 39 years old who had COVID-19 and was a kidney transplant recipient. Some T cells may trace back to the graft donor. The material was a blood sample, obtained at baseline and on approximately day 120 from a kidney transplant recipient. The CDR3, as DNA: TGCGCCAGCAAACCATACCGGGACAGGGAGTATTCGACTAATGAAAAACTGTTTTTT. Translated: CASKPYRDREYSTNEKLFF.